Listed here is a single TCR beta chain. Its antigen is not identified. This sample is part of a study of STAT5B mutations in CD4+ large granular lymphocyte leukemia. Original processing notes: Lowest detectable productive clonotype frequency was 2.59 x 10-5. Assay used: immunoSEQ multiplex PCR; TCRdb lists only in-frame clones, some missing. That table is the source of V, J and clone size, and D and trimming were worked out from the DNA. The sample contains 40,000 to 45,000 clones, roughly 84% of which appear only once. General study results and limits: The CD4+ versus CD8+ T-LGLL clonality difference may reflect limited sample size. 8/27 top patient clones versus 2/35 control clones were TRBV06-family. Patient CD4-sorted repertoires stayed more clonal than healthy ones after leukemic-clone removal.

The CDR3 has 14 residues. Germline V gene data show CDR1 as LNHDA and CDR2 as SQIVND (reference sequence). Losses at the gene ends were 3 bases for V and 4 bases for J; bases not matched to a gene: 2. This sequence was found in a human donor in good health. The J gene is TRBJ1-5, the V gene TRBV19; TRBD1 agrees at 8 bases. The specimen was CD4+ T cells from blood buffy coats. The CDR3 nucleotides read TGTGCCAGTAGTATGACAGGGGTTAATCAGCCCCAGCATTTT. Protein sequence: CASSMTGVNQPQHF.